This TCR beta chain was captured by sequencing in a study of T cell clonality in common variable immunodeficiency. Points from the study as a whole: Shared TCRbeta clones were fewer between CVID subjects than controls. Common variable immunodeficiency TCR beta sequences reportedly had fewer deletions and N-nucleotide insertions. CVID patient heterogeneity limited repertoire-clinical complication correlations.

The table came from immunoSEQ multiplex PCR; TCRdb's copy has only in-frame clones and leaves some out. The sample holds about 52,000 clones, and no clone turns up only once. With V trimmed by 0 bases and J by 8 bases, 6 bases remained unmatched. Germline V lookup: CDR1 DFQATT, CDR2 SNEGSKA (reference sequence). The CDR3 is 15 amino acids. This clone was seen repeatedly, ten times or more. Its specificity is not known. The read finishes 3 residues shy of the CDR3 end, and the germline J gene is used to complete it. This sequence joins TRBV20-1 and TRBJ1-4; 10 nucleotides agree with TRBD1. The TCR was taken from a person between 18 and 75 years old in good health. Sequenced sample: peripheral blood mononuclear cells. The CDR3 bases that were read are TGCAGTGCTAGAGATCCGACAGGGGGCTTAGAAAAA. Its protein product is CSARDPTGGLEK. In full, the CDR3 reads CSARDPTGGLEKLFF.